A few counts support the clone carrying this T cell receptor (beta chain). Residents of about two dozen US areas, aged about 18 to 89 years, made up the participants. The data stem from a study of blood T cell repertoires in COVID-19. In the study overall: The analysed material was cDNA or gDNA that came from T cells, B-cell-depleted T cells, or PBMCs.

Trimming cost V 3 bases and J 5 bases, with 14 bases left between them. From germline, CDR1 is MNHEY and CDR2 SMNVEV (reference sequence). The CDR3 is 16 residues long. As handled by the study authors: Cell counts per sample came from amplifying reference gene primers. Sequenced by immunoSEQ multiplex PCR; TCRdb stores in-frame clones only, minus some. The V and J calls and clone size come from that table; D and trimming were worked out from the DNA. Of under 350,000 clones in the sample, around 86% were seen once. The chain couples TRBV27 to TRBJ1-6; D may be TRBD1 (5 bases). The sequence derives from a man aged 25-40 years who had recovered from COVID-19. The sample taken for sequencing was PBMCs or T cells enriched from blood (not recorded which). CDR3 region: CASSFLPSGDNSPLHF. Written as DNA, the CDR3 is TGTGCCAGCAGTTTTTTGCCCTCGGGGGATAATTCACCCCTCCACTTT.